This T cell receptor (beta chain) was observed in a study of CD8+CD57+ T cells in acquired aplastic anemia. Genomic DNA served as template for TCR beta VDJ and CDR3 profiling. TCRdb redid the calling of the reads with MiXCR, one entry per CDR3 protein. The table has 250,000 to 350,000 distinct CDR3 sequences, 45% to 65% seen once. Many counts were recorded for this clonotype. Germline V CDR1 and CDR2: MNHEY, SVGAGI. The V and J ends lost 2 bases and 4 bases, in that order; junction bases with no gene match: 3. The CDR3 covers 14 residues. V and J are TRBV6-5 and TRBJ1-2, with 8 bases lining up with TRBD1. The clonotype originates from a human donor with severe aplastic anemia or a healthy control (not recorded which). Specimen: sorted CD4+, CD8+, or CD8+CD57+ T cells (not recorded which) from PBMCs. The CDR3 nucleotides read TGTGCCAGCAGTTACCAGGGGGCCGCCTATGGCTACACCTTC. This gives the protein CASSYQGAAYGYTF.